A single sample gave rise to the 14 T cell receptor beta chains below, sequenced in a study of blood T cell repertoires in COVID-19. Assay: immunoSEQ multiplex PCR; the TCRdb copy retains only in-frame clones and omits some. This sample has around 100,000 clones; over 75% occur once, and the top ten carry roughly 20%. Sequencing was performed on peripheral blood. The receptors here all came from a man in his sixties or seventies with active or convalescent COVID-19.

The CDR3 nucleotides are TGTGCCAGTAGTACCAACATAAGGCGGGCTGAAGCTTTCTTT. Translation gives CASSTNIRRAEAFF. The chain links TRBV19 to TRBJ1-1; D not resolved. Germline loops: CDR1 LNHDA, CDR2 SQIVND (reference sequence). V was shortened by 4 bases and J by 6 bases, with 15 bases between the two germline ends. This CDR3 spans 14 amino acids.

This clone appeared a few times. The chain joins TRBV7-2 to TRBJ1-4; D gene unclear. The V and J ends lost 1 base and 7 bases respectively, with 7 bases between them. The CDR3 contains 13 residues. Germline CDR1 and CDR2: SGHTA and FQGNSA. The CDR3 region has the DNA TGTGCCAGCAGCTTAGGGCCCCTTGAAAAACTGTTTTTT. Encoded protein: CASSLGPLEKLFF.

The sample holds a few counts of this clone. CDR3 sequence (DNA): TGCGCCAGCAGCCAAAGGACAGGCCGGGAGGAAAAACTGTTTTTT. It is translated as CASSQRTGREEKLFF. V gene TRBV4-1 combines with J gene TRBJ1-4; 7 bases agree with TRBD1. V was clipped by 2 bases and J by 8 bases; unmatched bases: 8. Germline V lookup: CDR1 MGHRA, CDR2 YSYEKL. The CDR3 length is 15 residues.

The chain uses TRBV11-2 and TRBJ2-3, with TRBD2 matching over 8 bases. Germline V CDR1 and CDR2: SGHAT, FQNNGV. The V and J ends lost 2 bases and 4 bases, in that order; junction bases with no gene match: 8. There are 16 residues in the CDR3. The CDR3 is CASSLRSGGPADTQYF. The CDR3 nucleotides are TGTGCCAGCAGCTTAAGATCGGGGGGGCCAGCAGATACGCAGTATTTT.

The gene calls are TRBV25-1 and TRBJ1-1, with unresolved D. Germline values: CDR1 MGHDK, CDR2 SYGVNS. V lost 5 bases and J lost 5, with 12 bases in between. This CDR3 has 13 residues. The CDR3 is CASSNPVDTEAFF. The CDR3 DNA reads as TGTGCCAGCAGTAATCCGGTAGATACTGAAGCTTTCTTT.

The genes are TRBV3-1 (or the pseudogene TRBV3-2) and TRBJ1-1; D call uncertain. V was clipped by 4 bases and J by 3 bases, with 15 bases between them. This CDR3 region has 15 residues. Germline V CDR1 and CDR2: LGHDT, YNNKEL (reference sequence). CDR3 nucleotides: TGTGCCAGCAGCCCAAGGGCCGGGGAAGACACTGAAGCTTTCTTT. It yields the protein CASSPRAGEDTEAFF.

The genes are TRBV5-1 and TRBJ1-1; perhaps TRBD1 as D (5 bases). The CDR3 extends over 14 amino acids. The germline gives CDR1 SGHRS, CDR2 YFSETQ. V was clipped by 1 base and J by 5 bases, with 12 bases between them. As DNA, the CDR3 is TGCGCCAGCAGCTTGACGGGGGTGGGGACTGAAGCTTTCTTT. Encoded protein: CASSLTGVGTEAFF.

This chain connects TRBV18 to TRBJ1-3; 12 bases match TRBD1. Losses at the gene ends were 6 bases for V and 0 bases for J; bases not matched to a gene: 9. CDR1 is KGHSH, CDR2 LQKENI, per germline. The length of the CDR3 is 18 residues. The CDR3 bases are TGTGCCAGCTCCCCGGGACAGGGGGCTTCTGTCTCTGGAAACACCATATATTTT. This translates into CASSPGQGASVSGNTIYF.

This clone occurred a few times. V gene TRBV11-2 combines with J gene TRBJ1-1; 9 nucleotides align to TRBD1. CDR1 is SGHAT and CDR2 is FQNNGV in the germline V gene. The CDR3 length is 15 residues. V lost 4 bases to trimming and J lost 5 bases; unmatched junction nucleotides: 8. The DNA for the CDR3 is TGTGCCAGCAGCTGGGACAGGGAAGTAGGGACTGAAGCTTTCTTT. Its protein product is CASSWDREVGTEAFF.

In nucleotides, the CDR3 is TGTGCCTGGAGTCGGAACCTAGCGGGAGGGCCTTTCCACAATGAGCAGTTCTTC. Protein: CAWSRNLAGGPFHNEQFF. V gene TRBV30 combines with J gene TRBJ2-1, with 12 bases aligning to TRBD2. The length of the CDR3 is 18 residues. From germline, CDR1 is GTSNPN and CDR2 SVGIG (reference sequence). J lost 5 bases, V lost 2 bases, and 13 bases had no gene match.

This rearrangement joins TRBV19 to TRBJ1-4; the match to TRBD1 covers 9 bases. The V and J ends lost 5 bases and 7 bases, in that order; junction bases with no gene match: 5. Germline CDR1 LNHDA, CDR2 SQIVND (reference sequence). This CDR3 region has 14 residues. The chain's CDR3 is CASSPDRGGEKLFF. DNA for the CDR3: TGTGCCAGTAGTCCGGACAGGGGTGGTGAAAAACTGTTTTTT.

The gene calls are TRBV18 and TRBJ1-1, with TRBD1 matching over 7 bases. There are 12 residues in the CDR3. V trimming: 5 bases; J trimming: 3 bases; junction bases outside the gene matches: 0. Per the germline V gene, CDR1 is KGHSH and CDR2 is LQKENI. CDR3 bases: TGTGCCAGCTCAGACAGGGACACTGAAGCTTTCTTT. Its translation: CASSDRDTEAFF.

The gene calls are TRBV10-2 and TRBJ2-3; 7 bases fit TRBD1. Looked up from germline, CDR1 is WSHSY and CDR2 is SAAADI. CDR3 length: 18 amino acids. The V segment lost 8 bases and the J segment 2 bases; nucleotides outside the gene matches: 19. CDR3 sequence: CASEAQQLRGQYTDTQYF. CDR3 sequence (DNA): TGCGCCAGCGAAGCCCAACAATTGAGGGGACAGTACACAGATACGCAGTATTTT.

V and J are TRBV10-3 and TRBJ1-2, with D possibly matching TRBD1 (5 bases). This CDR3 has 15 amino acids. Between the trimmed V and J ends, which lost 5 bases and 0 bases, there was a span of 13 bases. Germline CDR1 reads ENHRY; CDR2 reads SYGVKD. The CDR3 bases are TGTGCCATCAGTAAGCCGGGACTGACTAACTATGGCTACACCTTC. Its translation: CAISKPGLTNYGYTF.